The rows below give T cell receptor beta chains drawn from one sample of a study of CD8 T cells in Susac syndrome. TCRdb recomputed calls from the immunoSEQ multiplex PCR reads with MiXCR, one row per CDR3 protein. This sample carries under 150,000 distinct CDR3 sequences, 94% of them seen once, and the ten largest clones take over 0.25%. The sample taken for sequencing was CD8+ T cells from PBMCs. All receptors derive from a human donor in good health. Each CDR3 is given with its conserved first and last residue. A D gene is named only where the DNA matches it firmly. Clone size is shown for a subset of rows, as once, few, many or a class of expanded clone.

d_gene: .; v_gene: TRBV19; j_gene: TRBJ1-2; abundance: .; CDR3nt: TGTGCCAGTAGAGGAGACATCTACTATGGCTACACCTTC; CDR3aa: CASRGDIYYGYTF
d_gene: .; v_gene: TRBV7-2; j_gene: TRBJ2-4; abundance: .; CDR3nt: TGTGCCAGCAGCATCCACAGGGAAGCCAAAAACATTCAGTACTTC; CDR3aa: CASSIHREAKNIQYF
d_gene: .; v_gene: TRBV9; j_gene: TRBJ2-7; abundance: .; CDR3nt: TGTGCCAGCAGCGTAGCTACAGGGACCTACGAGCAGTACTTC; CDR3aa: CASSVATGTYEQYF
d_gene: .; v_gene: TRBV6-5; j_gene: TRBJ2-1; abundance: .; CDR3nt: TGTGCCAGCAGGGACTCCCCCTACAATGAGCAGTTCTTC; CDR3aa: CASRDSPYNEQFF
d_gene: TRBD1; v_gene: TRBV27; j_gene: TRBJ2-7; abundance: .; CDR3nt: TGTGCCACCGCGACAGGGGGAGGGTACGAGCAGTACTTC; CDR3aa: CATATGGGYEQYF
d_gene: TRBD1; v_gene: TRBV19; j_gene: TRBJ2-1; abundance: few; CDR3nt: TGTGCCAGTACCGCAGGGGGCAGTGAGCAGTTCTTC; CDR3aa: CASTAGGSEQFF
d_gene: .; v_gene: TRBV13; j_gene: TRBJ1-1; abundance: .; CDR3nt: TGTGCCAGCCACAGGGCGCCGAACACTGAAGCTTTCTTT; CDR3aa: CASHRAPNTEAFF
d_gene: TRBD1; v_gene: TRBV29-1; j_gene: TRBJ1-2; abundance: .; CDR3nt: TGCAGCGTACCGGGACAGGGGTTAAGCTACACCTTC; CDR3aa: CSVPGQGLSYTF
d_gene: TRBD1; v_gene: TRBV6-5; j_gene: TRBJ1-2; abundance: .; CDR3nt: TGTGCCAGCAGCCCGACAGGGGGAGGCTACACCTTC; CDR3aa: CASSPTGGGYTF
d_gene: .; v_gene: TRBV29-1; j_gene: TRBJ2-1; abundance: .; CDR3nt: TGCAGCGTTGCTTGGGCTAGGGCTGATGAGCAGTTCTTC; CDR3aa: CSVAWARADEQFF
d_gene: .; v_gene: TRBV7-9; j_gene: TRBJ1-2; abundance: .; CDR3nt: TGTGCCAGCAGCAAGGGCTCGGGACTCAATGGCTACACCTTC; CDR3aa: CASSKGSGLNGYTF
d_gene: .; v_gene: TRBV24-1; j_gene: TRBJ2-2; abundance: .; CDR3nt: TGTGCCACCAGTGAGTTATCCGGCGGGGAGCTGTTTTTT; CDR3aa: CATSELSGGELFF
d_gene: .; v_gene: TRBV20-1; j_gene: TRBJ2-7; abundance: .; CDR3nt: TGCAGTGCTAGAGTCAGAGGACGGAGCTCCTACGAGCAGTACTTC; CDR3aa: CSARVRGRSSYEQYF
d_gene: .; v_gene: TRBV13; j_gene: TRBJ2-7; abundance: .; CDR3nt: TGTGCCAGCAGCTTAATGTTAGCGGTCTCCTACGAGCAGTACTTC; CDR3aa: CASSLMLAVSYEQYF
d_gene: .; v_gene: TRBV29-1; j_gene: TRBJ2-1; abundance: .; CDR3nt: TGCAGCGTTGAAATACTGAGCTCCTACAATGAGCAGTTCTTC; CDR3aa: CSVEILSSYNEQFF
d_gene: .; v_gene: TRBV12-3/TRBV12-4; j_gene: TRBJ2-6; abundance: .; CDR3nt: TGTGCCAGCAGTTTCCCTGGGGCCAACGTCCTGACTTTC; CDR3aa: CASSFPGANVLTF
d_gene: TRBD2; v_gene: TRBV28; j_gene: TRBJ2-2; abundance: .; CDR3nt: TGTGCCGGGAGGACTAGCGGGGACACCGGGGAGCTGTTTTTT; CDR3aa: CAGRTSGDTGELFF
d_gene: .; v_gene: TRBV14; j_gene: TRBJ2-7; abundance: .; CDR3nt: TGTGCCAGCAGCCAACAAATCCGTACGAGCTCCTACGAGCAGTACTTC; CDR3aa: CASSQQIRTSSYEQYF
d_gene: TRBD1; v_gene: TRBV24-1; j_gene: TRBJ2-7; abundance: .; CDR3nt: TGTGCCACTTCGGACAGGCTCTCCTACGAGCAGTACTTC; CDR3aa: CATSDRLSYEQYF
d_gene: .; v_gene: TRBV7-6; j_gene: TRBJ2-3; abundance: .; CDR3nt: TGTGCCAGCAGCTTGGGCACTTTCACAGATACGCAGTATTTT; CDR3aa: CASSLGTFTDTQYF
d_gene: TRBD1; v_gene: TRBV7-9; j_gene: TRBJ1-5; abundance: .; CDR3nt: TGTGCCAGCAGTTCTGGACAGGGGGTGAGTCCCCAGCATTTT; CDR3aa: CASSSGQGVSPQHF
d_gene: TRBD2; v_gene: TRBV27; j_gene: TRBJ2-3; abundance: .; CDR3nt: TGTGCCAGCAGTTTTCTAGCGGGAGATGCAGATACGCAGTATTTT; CDR3aa: CASSFLAGDADTQYF
d_gene: .; v_gene: TRBV6-5; j_gene: TRBJ2-3; abundance: .; CDR3nt: TGTGCCAGCAGTGCGGGCTCGGGCGGGTCATATACGCAGTATTTT; CDR3aa: CASSAGSGGSYTQYF
d_gene: .; v_gene: TRBV19; j_gene: TRBJ2-7; abundance: .; CDR3nt: TGTGCCAGTAGTATAGCCGGGTCATTTTACGAGCAGTACTTC; CDR3aa: CASSIAGSFYEQYF
d_gene: .; v_gene: TRBV2; j_gene: TRBJ2-1; abundance: .; CDR3nt: TGTGCCAGTTTTGCCCTCCAGAGGAATGAGCAGTTCTTC; CDR3aa: CASFALQRNEQFF
d_gene: .; v_gene: TRBV24-1; j_gene: TRBJ2-2; abundance: .; CDR3nt: TGTGCCACCAGCCCTATAGAGGGGCCCACCGGGGAGCTGTTTTTT; CDR3aa: CATSPIEGPTGELFF
d_gene: .; v_gene: TRBV5-1; j_gene: TRBJ2-3; abundance: .; CDR3nt: TGCGCCAGCAGCCTGGTCGGTTACACAGATACGCAGTATTTT; CDR3aa: CASSLVGYTDTQYF
d_gene: .; v_gene: TRBV27; j_gene: TRBJ2-2; abundance: .; CDR3nt: TGTGCCAGCACCGAAAATCCAGGGTGGACCGGGGAGCTGTTTTTT; CDR3aa: CASTENPGWTGELFF
d_gene: .; v_gene: TRBV30; j_gene: TRBJ2-3; abundance: .; CDR3nt: TGTGCCTTTTCTAGGGATACGCAGTATTTT; CDR3aa: CAFSRDTQYF
d_gene: .; v_gene: TRBV28; j_gene: TRBJ2-7; abundance: .; CDR3nt: TGTGCGACAGGACAATACGAGCAGTACTTC; CDR3aa: CATGQYEQYF
d_gene: TRBD2; v_gene: TRBV27; j_gene: TRBJ2-1; abundance: .; CDR3nt: TGTGCCACCGGACTAGCGCTTTACAATGAGCAGTTCTTC; CDR3aa: CATGLALYNEQFF
d_gene: .; v_gene: TRBV6-6; j_gene: TRBJ2-7; abundance: once; CDR3nt: TGTGCCAGCAGTTACGAGGGCTTGACCTACGAGCAGTACTTC; CDR3aa: CASSYEGLTYEQYF
d_gene: .; v_gene: TRBV27; j_gene: TRBJ2-7; abundance: .; CDR3nt: TGTGCCAGCGTAGCGCAGTACTTC; CDR3aa: CASVAQYF
d_gene: .; v_gene: TRBV20-1; j_gene: TRBJ2-7; abundance: .; CDR3nt: TGCAGTGCTAGTTACAGGGACTACGAGCAGTACTTC; CDR3aa: CSASYRDYEQYF
d_gene: .; v_gene: TRBV27; j_gene: TRBJ2-1; abundance: few; CDR3nt: TGTGCCAGCAGAACGGGAGATGAGCAGTTCTTC; CDR3aa: CASRTGDEQFF
d_gene: .; v_gene: TRBV28; j_gene: TRBJ2-5; abundance: .; CDR3nt: TGTGCCAGCAGTTTAAGGCTAGCCCAAGAGACCCAGTACTTC; CDR3aa: CASSLRLAQETQYF
d_gene: .; v_gene: TRBV20-1; j_gene: TRBJ1-2; abundance: .; CDR3nt: TGCAGTGCTAGAGTGGTCAGTACCAACTATGGCTACACCTTC; CDR3aa: CSARVVSTNYGYTF
d_gene: .; v_gene: TRBV7-8; j_gene: TRBJ2-3; abundance: .; CDR3nt: TGTGCCAGCAGCTTCATCTGGGATACGCAGTATTTT; CDR3aa: CASSFIWDTQYF
d_gene: .; v_gene: TRBV12-3/TRBV12-4; j_gene: TRBJ1-1; abundance: .; CDR3nt: TGTGCCAGCAGCCCCAGGATGAACACTGAAGCTTTCTTT; CDR3aa: CASSPRMNTEAFF
d_gene: TRBD2; v_gene: TRBV14; j_gene: TRBJ2-7; abundance: .; CDR3nt: TGTGCCAGCAGCCCCATTGGGGACGAATTTTTGAGCGGGAGAATGTACGAGCAGTACTTC; CDR3aa: CASSPIGDEFLSGRMYEQYF
d_gene: TRBD1; v_gene: TRBV30; j_gene: TRBJ1-5; abundance: once; CDR3nt: TGTGCCTGGAGTCGGGGGACAGGGGATCAGCCCCAGCATTTT; CDR3aa: CAWSRGTGDQPQHF
d_gene: TRBD2; v_gene: TRBV6-5; j_gene: TRBJ2-5; abundance: once; CDR3nt: TGTGCCAGCAGTTACTCGGCGGGAGTCCAAGAGACCCAGTACTTC; CDR3aa: CASSYSAGVQETQYF
d_gene: .; v_gene: TRBV28; j_gene: TRBJ2-7; abundance: .; CDR3nt: TGTGCCAGCAGTTCAACCCTTAGCGGCTACGAGCAGTACTTC; CDR3aa: CASSSTLSGYEQYF
d_gene: TRBD2; v_gene: TRBV20-1; j_gene: TRBJ2-7; abundance: once; CDR3nt: TGCAGTGCTAGATGGGACTACCTCTCCTACGAGCAGTACTTC; CDR3aa: CSARWDYLSYEQYF
d_gene: .; v_gene: TRBV19; j_gene: TRBJ1-1; abundance: once; CDR3nt: TGTGCCAGTAGGTTGGGAGGATATGCTGAAGCTTTCTTT; CDR3aa: CASRLGGYAEAFF